These T cell receptor beta chains were read from a single sample in a study of T-cell reconstitution after alpha-beta-depleted transplantation in children. TCRdb re-analysed the PCR reads in MiXCR, keeping a single row per CDR3 protein. The data show 350,000 to 500,000 distinct CDR3 sequences, approximately 42% seen once. The sample in question was PBMCs, obtained before TCRalphabeta/CD19-depleted stem cell transplant. The source is a girl aged 2-10 years with aplastic anemia, due to receive a stem cell transplant. The CDR3 runs from the conserved cysteine through the conserved F or W. D genes are given only for firm matches. Rows may omit the clone size; those that give it use once, few, many or a size class.

TRBV5-5,-,-,TRBJ2-5,CASSLNFGETQYF,TGTGCCAGCAGCTTAAACTTCGGAGAGACCCAGTACTTC
TRBV9,TRBD2,-,TRBJ2-7,CASSVERENYEQYF,TGTGCCAGCAGCGTAGAGCGGGAGAACTACGAGCAGTACTTC
TRBV6-1,TRBD1,-,TRBJ2-7,CASPGPETGSYEQYF,TGTGCCAGCCCCGGTCCCGAGACAGGGTCGTACGAGCAGTACTTC
TRBV4-2,TRBD1,few,TRBJ1-2,CASSQELHQGDGYTF,TGTGCCAGCAGCCAAGAATTACATCAGGGGGATGGCTACACCTTC
TRBV3-1,-,many,TRBJ2-1,CASSQGGSPLGNEQFF,TGTGCCAGCAGCCAAGGGGGTTCTCCCCTGGGCAATGAGCAGTTCTTC
TRBV12-3/TRBV12-4,TRBD1,many,TRBJ2-1,CASTSTRGLGNEQFF,TGTGCCAGCACCTCAACAAGGGGGCTTGGGAATGAGCAGTTCTTC
TRBV7-2,-,once,TRBJ2-7,CASSSAIGSYGQYF,TGTGCCAGCAGCTCCGCGATAGGGTCCTACGGGCAGTACTTC
TRBV20-1,TRBD2,-,TRBJ2-4,CSARTLSGSGSKNIQYF,TGCAGTGCTAGAACCCTTAGCGGGAGCGGATCCAAAAACATTCAGTACTTC
TRBV5-1,-,few,TRBJ2-7,CASSTDTGFHSHEQYF,TGCGCCAGCAGCACGGATACAGGGTTTCATTCCCACGAGCAGTACTTC
TRBV5-1,-,once,TRBJ1-5,CASRLLPGAGESQPQHF,TGCGCCAGCCGCCTACTGCCGGGGGCGGGTGAGAGTCAGCCCCAGCATTTT
TRBV20-1,TRBD1,-,TRBJ2-7,CSAGTGTRYEQYF,TGCAGTGCTGGGACAGGGACCCGTTACGAGCAGTACTTC
TRBV24-1,-,-,TRBJ2-3,CATSVGNTDTQYF,TGTGCCACCAGTGTAGGGAACACAGATACGCAGTATTTT
TRBV20-1,-,few,TRBJ2-5,CSAPPSGRETQYF,TGCAGTGCTCCTCCGTCGGGCAGGGAGACCCAGTACTTC
TRBV20-1,-,-,TRBJ2-1,CSASGASWSVGNEQFF,TGCAGTGCTAGTGGGGCTAGCTGGTCGGTAGGTAATGAGCAGTTCTTC